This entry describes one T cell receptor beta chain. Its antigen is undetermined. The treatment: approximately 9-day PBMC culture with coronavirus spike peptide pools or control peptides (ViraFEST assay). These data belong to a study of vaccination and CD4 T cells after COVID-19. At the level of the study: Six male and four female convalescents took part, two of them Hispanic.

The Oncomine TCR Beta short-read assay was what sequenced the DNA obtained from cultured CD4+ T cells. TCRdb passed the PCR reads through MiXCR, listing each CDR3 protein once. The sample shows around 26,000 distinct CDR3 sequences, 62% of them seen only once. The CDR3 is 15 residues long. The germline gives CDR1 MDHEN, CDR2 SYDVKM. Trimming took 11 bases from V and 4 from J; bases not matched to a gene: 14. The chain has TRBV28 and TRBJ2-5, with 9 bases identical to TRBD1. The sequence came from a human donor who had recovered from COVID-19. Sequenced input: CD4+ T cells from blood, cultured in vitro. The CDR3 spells CAGSPGQGNVETQYF. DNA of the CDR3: TGTGCCGGGAGCCCGGGACAGGGAAACGTAGAGACCCAGTACTTC.